The 22 T cell receptor beta chains listed next were all sequenced from one sample in a study of read filtering for tumor transcriptome and immune sequencing. This library used about 360 ng RNA and molecular barcoded adaptors spanning alpha/delta and beta/gamma chains. Via MiXCR, TCRdb re-called the reads, giving one row per CDR3 protein. This table has tens of thousands of distinct CDR3 sequences, about an eighth appearing once. Sequences were obtained from a population of CD138-negative cells sorted from bone marrow. The source of these receptors is a donor at least 40 years old with multiple myeloma.

This clonotype was counted a few times. A read error may explain this, as a much larger clone is one base away. The V gene is TRBV20-1, the J gene TRBJ1-2; weak D call: TRBD1 (6 bases). The CDR3 is made up of 12 amino acids. The V gene's germline CDR1 is DFQATT and CDR2 SNEGSKA (reference sequence). DNA for the CDR3: TGCAGTGCTCCCGGGACAACCTATGGCTACGCCTTC. This gives the protein CSAPGTTYGYAF.

This clonotype has ten or more counts. This chain uses TRBV5-1 with TRBJ2-7; TRBD2 matches at 11 bases. The CDR3 is 17 residues long. V lost 2 bases and J lost 4; bases outside the gene matches: 11. In germline, CDR1 is SGHRS, CDR2 YFSETQ. The CDR3 region has the DNA TGCGCCAGCAGCTTTAGCGGGAGGGCCGGGGGCCCGTACGAGCAGTACTTC. This encodes CASSFSGRAGGPYEQYF.

This clonotype showed up many times. This chain joins TRBV4-1 and TRBJ2-1; D call uncertain. The germline V gene encodes CDR1 MGHRA and CDR2 YSYEKL. V was pared by 5 bases and J by 3 bases, with 17 bases between. The CDR3 is 16 residues long. CDR3: CASSRTLSVDYNEQFF. In nucleotides, the CDR3 is TGCGCCAGCAGCAGGACCCTCAGCGTAGACTACAATGAGCAGTTCTTC.

This clonotype has a count of ten or more. The J gene is TRBJ2-2, the V gene TRBV23-1, with D perhaps assigned TRBD1 or TRBD2 (5 bases each). TRBV23-1 is recorded as an ORF, its role being uncertain. V was clipped by 4 bases and J by 1 base, with 19 bases between them. This CDR3 has 18 residues. For the CDR3, the DNA is TGCGCCAGCAGTCCTCCCTACGAACTAGGGGTGAACACCGGGGAGCTGTTTTTT. It encodes CASSPPYELGVNTGELFF.

This clonotype was detected many times. The chain joins TRBV28 to TRBJ2-3; 8 bases are a match to TRBD1. Germline V gene sequence: CDR1 MDHEN, CDR2 SYDVKM. The junction had 16 bases not matched to a gene; V was cut back by 5 bases and J by 0 bases. This CDR3 has 19 residues. CDR3 in amino acids: CASSLPGQEDGTSTDTQYF. The CDR3 bases are TGTGCCAGCAGTCTACCGGGACAGGAGGATGGGACGAGCACAGATACGCAGTATTTT.

In regard to this clonotype: It is likely a read error: a sequence one base away is far more abundant. This chain joins TRBV6-5 and TRBJ2-7; TRBD1 might be the D (6 bases). Trimming took off 6 bases at V and 3 bases at J, with 18 bases between the two ends. The CDR3 consists of 15 residues. Germline V gene sequence: CDR1 MNHEY, CDR2 SVGAGI. The CDR3 bases are TGTGCCAGCAGGTATCCCGAGACAGGTCACTACGAGCAGTACTTC. Its translation is CASRYPETGHYEQYF.

The sample holds many counts of this clonotype. This sequence joins TRBV20-1 and TRBJ2-7, with D possibly TRBD2 on 6 matching bases. This CDR3 is 13 amino acids long. Trimming cost V 0 bases and J 0 bases, with 6 bases left between them. The germline V gene has CDR1 DFQATT and CDR2 SNEGSKA (reference sequence). CDR3 residues: CSAREDYSYEQYF. The CDR3 DNA sequence: TGCAGTGCTAGAGAGGACTACTCCTACGAGCAGTACTTC.

This clonotype has ten or more counts. J is TRBJ2-1 and V is TRBV6-5; 12 bases align to TRBD1. The CDR3 is 16 amino acids. V lost 6 bases and J lost 10; bases outside the gene matches: 13. Per germline, CDR1 MNHEY and CDR2 SVGAGI. CDR3 coding DNA: TGTGCCAGCAGAAGCCCCGGGACAGGGGGCAGGGAGGAGCAGTTCTTC. This encodes CASRSPGTGGREEQFF.

V and J are TRBV28 and TRBJ2-1; 8 nucleotides align to TRBD1. This CDR3 contains 16 residues. In germline, CDR1 is MDHEN, CDR2 SYDVKM. V was pared by 8 bases and J by 8 bases, with 17 bases of the junction left unmatched. CDR3 coding DNA: TGTGCCAGCCCCCCTCGACAGGGGTTATTTTTCGATGAGCAGTTCTTC. This gives the protein CASPPRQGLFFDEQFF.

This clonotype came up many times. The chain is built from TRBV5-1 and TRBJ2-3, with 12 bases matching TRBD1. This CDR3 contains 19 residues. V was pared by 3 bases and J by 1 base, with 12 bases of the junction left unmatched. The germline V gene has CDR1 SGHRS and CDR2 YFSETQ. CDR3 amino acids: CASSSKGTGGVRGTDTQYF. DNA for the CDR3: TGCGCCAGCAGCTCGAAGGGGACAGGGGGCGTTAGGGGCACAGATACGCAGTATTTT.

This clonotype has at least ten counts. The genes are TRBV20-1 and TRBJ1-5; a weak D match, TRBD1 (6 bases). Germline V gene sequence: CDR1 DFQATT, CDR2 SNEGSKA (reference sequence). V gave up 5 bases and J gave up 6 bases, with 20 bases separating them. This CDR3 spans 15 amino acids. In DNA form, the CDR3 reads TGCAGTGCTGGGGGGGTACAGGGCCGGAGTCAGCCCCAGCATTTT. Its translation: CSAGGVQGRSQPQHF.

The chain employs TRBV7-9 and TRBJ1-1, with 8 bases that match TRBD1. Losses at the gene ends were 5 bases for V and 14 bases for J; bases not matched to a gene: 19. The CDR3 runs to 15 residues. Germline CDR1 SEHNR, CDR2 FQNEAQ (reference sequence). CDR3 DNA: TGTGCCAGCAGCCCCCGACAGGGGTTTAACACTGAAACATTCTTT. Protein sequence: CASSPRQGFNTETFF.

This clonotype was counted a few times. Just one base apart from a much larger clone, this may be a read error. The chain combines TRBV24-1 with TRBJ2-2, with D perhaps TRBD2 (6 bases). This CDR3 has 14 amino acids. The V gene's germline CDR1 is KGHDR and CDR2 SFDVKD. Trimming cost V 5 bases and J 7 bases, with 13 bases left between them. The CDR3 is CATSAGSNDGELFF. The DNA for the CDR3 is TGTGCCACCAGTGCCGGGAGCAACGACGGGGAGCTGTTTTTT.

This clonotype was detected ten times or more. The chain is built from TRBV2 and TRBJ2-3; D perhaps matches TRBD1 (6 bases). V lost 6 bases to trimming and J lost 3 bases, with 13 bases between them. The CDR3 is 14 amino acids. From germline, CDR1 is SNHLY and CDR2 FYNNEI. The CDR3: CASRPGQGTDTQYF. The CDR3 bases are TGTGCCAGCAGGCCAGGGCAGGGGACAGATACGCAGTATTTT.

This clonotype was counted many times. The CDR3 nucleotides read TGTGCCAGCAGCCAGTTCGAAAGTTACAATGAGCAGTTCTTC. This gives the protein CASSQFESYNEQFF. This chain joins TRBV5-5 and TRBJ2-1, with no clear D. The germline CDR1 and CDR2 sequences are SGHKS and YYEKEE (reference sequence). V shed 4 bases and J shed 4 bases, with 12 bases lying between them. The CDR3 is 14 amino acids.

This clonotype occurred many times. This chain joins TRBV12-3 or TRBV12-4 and TRBJ2-7, with D possibly TRBD2 on 5 matching bases. With 2 bases removed from V and 1 base from J, the gap between germline ends came to 12 bases. This CDR3 comprises 15 residues. In DNA, the CDR3 is TGTGCCAGCAGTTTAACTAGAGCGGAATCCTACGAGCAGTACTTC. The encoded protein is CASSLTRAESYEQYF.

In the case of this clonotype: An end of the junction does not agree with germline; a read error may underlie this. The CDR3 DNA is TGCGACAGCAGCTTGGCCGGTGGGGGGAACACCGGGGAGCTGTTTTTT. This codes for CDSSLAGGGNTGELFF. The chain is built from TRBV5-1 and TRBJ2-2, with D perhaps TRBD1 or TRBD2 (5 bases each). In germline, CDR1 is SGHRS, CDR2 YFSETQ. CDR3 length: 16 amino acids. Filled out from reference TRBV5-1 and TRBJ2-2, the complete variable domain reads KAGVTQTPRYLIKTRGQQVTLSCSPISGHRSVSWYQQTPGQGLQFLFEYFSETQRNKGNFPGRFSGRQFSNSRSEMNVSTLELGDSALYLCDSSLAGGGNTGELFFGEGSRLTVL.

This clonotype has at least ten counts. V is TRBV7-9 and J is TRBJ1-6, with D maybe TRBD1 (5 bases). The CDR3 is made up of 15 amino acids. Trimming removed 5 bases from V and 10 bases from J, with 18 bases in between. The germline CDR1 and CDR2 sequences are SEHNR and FQNEAQ (reference sequence). The CDR3 is CASSPGTRRDSPLHF. For the CDR3, the DNA is TGTGCCAGCAGCCCTGGTACCAGGAGGGACTCACCCCTCCACTTT.

This clonotype was seen at least ten times. The chain is built from TRBV5-1 and TRBJ2-2, with TRBD2 identical over 8 bases. The germline CDR1 and CDR2 sequences are SGHRS and YFSETQ. V lost 4 bases to trimming and J lost 5 bases; unmatched junction nucleotides: 4. The CDR3 covers 14 residues. CDR3 in amino acids: CASSRTSGTGELFF. The CDR3 DNA is TGCGCCAGCAGCCGAACTAGCGGTACCGGGGAGCTGTTTTTT.

Ten or more counts support this clonotype. Relative to the germline gene, one junction end is altered; a read error may explain this. The rearrangement uses TRBV7-9 and TRBJ2-7; D remains ambiguous. The CDR3 extends over 12 amino acids. The germline V gene has CDR1 SEHNR and CDR2 FQNEAQ (reference sequence). CDR3 coding DNA: TGTGCCAGCTGCCCCTTGTTCGGCGAGCAGTGCTTC. Protein product: CASCPLFGEQCF.

This clonotype was detected many times. V and J are TRBV12-3 or TRBV12-4 and TRBJ1-1, with 8 nucleotides matching TRBD1. V gave up 1 base and J gave up 3 bases; unmatched junction bases: 10. This CDR3 region has 17 residues. CDR3 nucleotide sequence: TGTGCCAGCAGTTTAGGTACAGGGGGGAGTAGAGACACTGAAGCTTTCTTT. The encoded protein is CASSLGTGGSRDTEAFF.

This clonotype occurred a few times. The chain links TRBV5-1 to TRBJ2-3, with a weak D call TRBD2 (5 bases). The CDR3 length is 14 residues. CDR1 SGHRS and CDR2 YFSETQ come from the germline V gene. Trimming left V 0 bases short and J 5 bases short, with 10 bases between. CDR3 sequence: CASSLGLAGDTQYF. The CDR3 bases are TGCGCCAGCAGCTTGGGGTTGGCGGGAGATACGCAGTATTTT.